This entry features one T cell receptor beta chain sequence. The CDR3 runs to 16 residues. V trimming: 6 bases; J trimming: 6 bases; junction bases outside the gene matches: 9. Germline-derived CDR1 and CDR2 are MNHNY and SVGAGI (reference sequence). This sample was taken from a study of blood T cell repertoires in COVID-19. Study as a whole: The United States, Italy and Spain supplied acute and convalescent COVID-19 samples. The cDNA or gDNA used as material had been derived from T cells, B-cell-depleted T cells, or PBMCs.

The protocol was immunoSEQ multiplex PCR, while the TCRdb copy is restricted to in-frame clones and leaves out a portion. The table has roughly 26,000 clones, more than 70% seen once; the top ten hold around a third. The receptor's source is a human donor in a cohort sampled during active COVID-19. Input material: peripheral blood. The rearrangement uses TRBV6-6 and TRBJ1-5, with 12 bases aligning to TRBD1. The CDR3 loop is CASRIQGQGAGQPQHF. CDR3 nucleotide sequence: TGTGCCAGCAGAATCCAGGGACAGGGGGCAGGTCAGCCCCAGCATTTT.